A single sample gave rise to the 27 T cell receptor beta chains below, sequenced in a study of blood T cell repertoires in COVID-19. Libraries were prepared by immunoSEQ multiplex PCR; TCRdb keeps only in-frame clonotypes and omits some of them. The table lists about 270,000 clones, about 89% of them singletons. The sample consisted of PBMCs or T cells enriched from blood (not recorded which). These receptors were collected from a woman younger than 35 who had recovered from COVID-19.

The V gene is TRBV6-5, the J gene TRBJ1-5; D is unclear. The CDR3 covers 13 residues. Trimming took off 2 bases at V and 5 bases at J, with 7 bases between the two ends. Germline CDR1 is MNHEY and CDR2 is SVGAGI. CDR3 sequence reads: CASSYRLDQPQHF. The CDR3 DNA reads as TGTGCCAGCAGTTACAGATTAGATCAGCCCCAGCATTTT.

This clone was counted a single time. The chain links TRBV5-1 to TRBJ2-1, with 8 bases identical to TRBD2. This CDR3 contains 15 residues. The J segment lost 6 bases and the V segment lost 2 bases, leaving 7 bases of the junction unmatched. Germline V lookup: CDR1 SGHRS, CDR2 YFSETQ. The DNA for the CDR3 is TGCGCCAGCAGCTTAACTAGCGGAACACGCAATGAGCAGTTCTTC. Its protein is CASSLTSGTRNEQFF.

The chain combines TRBV12-3 or TRBV12-4 with TRBJ2-5; D ambiguous. V was cut by 1 base and J by 5 bases, with 5 bases left in between. This CDR3 contains 12 residues. CDR3 nucleotide sequence: TGTGCCAGCAGTTTAGTTAGCGAGACCCAGTACTTC. Translating gives CASSLVSETQYF.

The chain links TRBV6-6 to TRBJ2-7; 7 nucleotides line up with TRBD2. CDR1 and CDR2 from the germline V gene are MNHNY and SVGAGI (reference sequence). The CDR3 sequence is 14 residues long. Losses at the gene ends were 2 bases for V and 5 bases for J; bases not matched to a gene: 6. The CDR3 DNA sequence: TGTGCCAGCAGTTACGGTGGGGGGAGGGACGAGCAGTACTTC. It encodes CASSYGGGRDEQYF.

The rearrangement uses TRBV7-3 and TRBJ2-7, with D perhaps matching TRBD2 (6 bases). Germline CDR1 SGHTA, CDR2 FQGTGA. The CDR3 length is 12 residues. Trimming removed 5 bases at V and 6 bases at J, with 11 bases between. CDR3 nucleotides: TGTGCCAGCAGCCCGGGGCGGGGCGAGCAGTACTTC. It translates to CASSPGRGEQYF.

This sequence joins TRBV6-2 or TRBV6-3 and TRBJ2-1; 9 bases agree with TRBD1. Germline loops: CDR1 MNHEY, CDR2 SVGEGT. The V gene end was trimmed by 2 bases and the J gene end by 4 bases; junction bases not matched to a gene: 0. The CDR3 spans 14 residues. The CDR3 region is CASSYGTGYNEQFF. CDR3 coding DNA: TGTGCCAGCAGTTACGGGACAGGGTACAATGAGCAGTTCTTC.

The V gene is TRBV6-5, the J gene TRBJ1-2; D remains unclear. Per the germline V gene, CDR1 is MNHEY and CDR2 is SVGAGI. This CDR3 has 14 residues. The V end lost 6 bases, the J end lost 2 bases, and 13 bases lay between the germline ends. CDR3: CASSLQAGNYGYTF. The DNA for the CDR3 is TGTGCCAGCAGCCTCCAGGCGGGAAACTATGGCTACACCTTC.

This sequence joins TRBV28 and TRBJ2-7, with D possibly TRBD1 on 6 matching bases. The germline V gene has CDR1 MDHEN and CDR2 SYDVKM. Deletions cut 7 bases from V and 0 bases from J, with 13 bases between. This CDR3 is 14 amino acids long. DNA of the CDR3: TGTGCCAGCACCCGGAGAGGGGGCTCCTACGAGCAGTACTTC. It specifies CASTRRGGSYEQYF.

This chain connects TRBV3-1 (or the pseudogene TRBV3-2) to TRBJ1-1, with D tentatively TRBD1 (5 bases). The CDR3 is 12 residues long. Trimming left V 4 bases short and J 5 bases short, with 8 bases between. Germline-derived CDR1 and CDR2 are LGHDT and YNNKEL (reference sequence). The CDR3 region is CASSPRGTEAFF. CDR3 DNA: TGTGCCAGCAGCCCCCGGGGGACTGAAGCTTTCTTT.

The chain uses TRBV19 and TRBJ2-7; D may be TRBD1 (9 bases). The length of the CDR3 is 16 residues. Germline V gene lookup returns CDR1 LNHDA and CDR2 SQIVND (reference sequence). Trimming took 3 bases from V and 0 from J, leaving 15 bases between them. This chain's CDR3 is CASSIREGQGSYEQYF. CDR3 nucleotides: TGTGCCAGTAGTATTCGGGAGGGACAGGGCTCCTACGAGCAGTACTTC. Combining the CDR3 with reference TRBV19 and TRBJ2-7 gives the whole variable domain DGGITQSPKYLFRKEGQNVTLSCEQNLNHDAMYWYRQDPGQGLRLIYYSQIVNDFQKGDIAEGYSVSREKKESFPLTVTSAQKNPTAFYLCASSIREGQGSYEQYFGPGTRLTVT.

This chain links TRBV11-2 with TRBJ1-3; the match to TRBD1 covers 7 bases. This CDR3 is 14 amino acids long. J lost 3 bases, V lost 5 bases, and 4 bases had no gene match. Germline V gene lookup returns CDR1 SGHAT and CDR2 FQNNGV. Written as DNA, the CDR3 is TGTGCCAGCAGCCTCGACAGGGTTGGAAACACCATATATTTT. Translation: CASSLDRVGNTIYF. Filled out from reference TRBV11-2 and TRBJ1-3, the complete variable domain reads EAGVAQSPRYKIIEKRQSVAFWCNPISGHATLYWYQQILGQGPKLLIQFQNNGVVDDSQLPKDRFSAERLKGVDSTLKIQPAKLEDSAVYLCASSLDRVGNTIYFGEGSWLTVV.

The chain couples TRBV4-3 to TRBJ2-1; possibly TRBD2 for D (5 bases). V was shortened by 1 base and J by 4 bases, with 14 bases between the two germline ends. Germline-derived CDR1 and CDR2 are LGHNA and YSLEER. The CDR3 extends over 16 amino acids. For the CDR3, the DNA is TGCGCCAGCAGCCAAGCTAATACGGGGAGATACAATGAGCAGTTCTTC. Translated, it gives CASSQANTGRYNEQFF.

The V call is TRBV27, the J call TRBJ1-5; the D gene is possibly TRBD1 (6 bases). The CDR3 loop spans 13 amino acids. Trimming cost V 6 bases and J 4 bases, with 10 bases left between them. Germline CDR1 is MNHEY and CDR2 is SMNVEV (reference sequence). The CDR3 reads CASRRGNNQPQHF. CDR3 bases: TGTGCCAGCAGGAGGGGGAATAATCAGCCCCAGCATTTT.

This clone showed up just once. The chain has TRBV5-4 and TRBJ1-5; 7 bases agree with TRBD1. This CDR3 comprises 13 residues. CDR1 and CDR2 from the germline V gene are SGHNT and YYREEE (reference sequence). The junction had 3 bases not matched to a gene; V was cut back by 4 bases and J by 5 bases. Here the CDR3 DNA reads TGTGCCAGCAGCAGGGACAGCGATCAGCCCCAGCATTTT. It encodes CASSRDSDQPQHF.

The chain uses TRBV25-1 and TRBJ2-7, with a weak D call TRBD2 (6 bases). V was cut by 0 bases and J by 7 bases, with 13 bases left in between. The CDR3 covers 14 residues. Germline CDR1 MGHDK, CDR2 SYGVNS. The CDR3 nucleotides read TGTGCCAGCAGTGAATACTTCGGAGGGCGAGAGCAGTACTTC. Its translation: CASSEYFGGREQYF.

This chain uses TRBV2 with TRBJ2-7, with TRBD2 identical over 7 bases. The ends lost 5 bases at V and 3 bases at J; junction bases unmatched: 10. This CDR3 region has 15 residues. Germline CDR1 is SNHLY and CDR2 is FYNNEI. CDR3 DNA sequence: TGTGCCAGCAGTAGAGAGGCGGGAGAGCTCTACGAGCAGTACTTC. It translates to CASSREAGELYEQYF.

This clone was recorded once. The chain is built from TRBV29-1 and TRBJ1-1; D unclear. The germline gives CDR1 SQVTM, CDR2 ANQGSEA. With 3 bases removed from V and 8 bases from J, the gap between germline ends came to 10 bases. The CDR3 extends over 11 amino acids. The CDR3 protein is CSVDSLVEAFF. CDR3 bases: TGCAGCGTTGATTCCCTTGTCGAAGCTTTCTTT. Full variable domain (remainder filled in from reference TRBV29-1 and TRBJ1-1): SAVISQKPSRDICQRGTSLTIQCQVDSQVTMMFWYRQQPGQSLTLIATANQGSEATYESGFVIDKFPISRPNLTFSTLTVSNMSPEDSSIYLCSVDSLVEAFFGQGTRLTVV.

In this sample, this clone turned up once. J is TRBJ2-1 and V is TRBV10-1; TRBD2 might be the D (6 bases). V shed 4 bases and J shed 6 bases, with 13 bases lying between them. The CDR3 is 14 amino acids. Per the germline V gene, CDR1 is WNHNN and CDR2 is SYGVQD (reference sequence). The CDR3 reads CASSAAGSSNEQFF. The CDR3 nucleotides read TGCGCCAGCAGTGCGGCCGGGAGCTCCAATGAGCAGTTCTTC.

This clone appeared a single time. The CDR3: CASSDDRGRVVYGYTF. The CDR3 nucleotides are TGTGCCAGCAGTGACGACAGGGGGCGCGTTGTCTATGGCTACACCTTC. The chain couples TRBV2 to TRBJ1-2; TRBD1 aligns across 10 bases. V dropped 3 bases and J dropped 4; count of bases not matched to a gene: 8. Germline CDR1 SNHLY, CDR2 FYNNEI. The CDR3 is made up of 16 amino acids.

This clone was seen only once. The chain links TRBV9 to TRBJ2-1, with a tentative D call TRBD2 (6 bases). From germline, CDR1 is SGDLS and CDR2 YYNGEE. The CDR3 has 14 amino acids. Trimming stripped 7 bases from V and 5 bases from J, with 16 bases between. The CDR3 DNA is TGTGCCAGCGGAGAAGGGACTGGAGACAATGAGCAGTTCTTC. Amino acid sequence: CASGEGTGDNEQFF.

This clone was seen only once. This chain joins TRBV7-6 and TRBJ1-5; 7 bases map to TRBD1. Trimming cost V 7 bases and J 3 bases; bases outside gene matches: 12. Germline CDR1 and CDR2: SGHVS and FNYEAQ. The CDR3 length is 16 residues. The CDR3 DNA follows: TGTGCCAGCACTGAAAAGACAGGGATGGTCAATCAGCCCCAGCATTTT. It yields the protein CASTEKTGMVNQPQHF.

The chain carries TRBV11-2 and TRBJ2-1; the match to TRBD2 covers 11 bases. The V gene's germline CDR1 is SGHAT and CDR2 FQNNGV. V shed 5 bases, J shed 4 bases, and the junction held 7 bases outside the gene matches. The CDR3 contains 16 residues. In DNA form, the CDR3 reads TGTGCCAGCAGCGCGGAGTTAGCGGGGGGGTACAATGAGCAGTTCTTC. Protein: CASSAELAGGYNEQFF. Complete variable domain (other parts from reference TRBV11-2 and TRBJ2-1): EAGVAQSPRYKIIEKRQSVAFWCNPISGHATLYWYQQILGQGPKLLIQFQNNGVVDDSQLPKDRFSAERLKGVDSTLKIQPAKLEDSAVYLCASSAELAGGYNEQFFGPGTRLTVL.

V usage is TRBV18 and J usage is TRBJ2-7; TRBD1 might be the D (5 bases). The germline V gene has CDR1 KGHSH and CDR2 LQKENI. The CDR3 runs 17 residues. V was cut by 3 bases and J by 2 bases, with 20 bases left in between. CDR3 amino acids: CASSPKPPQAPTYEQYF. CDR3 nucleotides: TGTGCCAGCTCACCTAAACCCCCACAGGCACCGACCTACGAGCAGTACTTC.

The V gene is TRBV2, the J gene TRBJ2-2; TRBD2 matches 12 bases. CDR3 length: 16 amino acids. Germline CDR1 and CDR2: SNHLY and FYNNEI. Trimming took 4 bases from V and 7 from J; bases not matched to a gene: 7. The CDR3 nucleotides read TGTGCCAGCAGTGTTCTAGCGGGGGGGCCCTTCGGGGAGCTGTTTTTT. Encoded protein: CASSVLAGGPFGELFF.

This clone came up a few times. This rearrangement joins TRBV6-5 to TRBJ1-2; no reliable D call. The CDR3 length is 13 residues. Looked up from germline, CDR1 is MNHEY and CDR2 is SVGAGI. Trimming removed 1 base at V and 6 bases at J, with 9 bases between. CDR3 in DNA: TGTGCCAGCAGTTACTTCGGAGGGAATGGCTACACCTTC. This sequence encodes CASSYFGGNGYTF.

The chain is built from TRBV28 and TRBJ1-1; TRBD1 matches 7 bases. This CDR3 spans 15 amino acids. Germline V gene data show CDR1 as MDHEN and CDR2 as SYDVKM. The V segment lost 7 bases and the J segment 0 bases; nucleotides outside the gene matches: 8. The CDR3 here is CASIWQGDMNTEAFF. DNA for the CDR3: TGTGCCAGCATCTGGCAGGGGGATATGAACACTGAAGCTTTCTTT.

The chain combines TRBV11-2 with TRBJ1-4, with D possibly matching TRBD1 (5 bases). The V end lost 0 bases, the J end lost 7 bases, and 15 bases lay between the germline ends. CDR1 SGHAT and CDR2 FQNNGV come from the germline V gene. CDR3 length: 16 amino acids. For the CDR3, the DNA is TGTGCCAGCAGCTTAGACTTGAGATCGGGGGGTGAAAAACTGTTTTTT. Encoded protein: CASSLDLRSGGEKLFF.